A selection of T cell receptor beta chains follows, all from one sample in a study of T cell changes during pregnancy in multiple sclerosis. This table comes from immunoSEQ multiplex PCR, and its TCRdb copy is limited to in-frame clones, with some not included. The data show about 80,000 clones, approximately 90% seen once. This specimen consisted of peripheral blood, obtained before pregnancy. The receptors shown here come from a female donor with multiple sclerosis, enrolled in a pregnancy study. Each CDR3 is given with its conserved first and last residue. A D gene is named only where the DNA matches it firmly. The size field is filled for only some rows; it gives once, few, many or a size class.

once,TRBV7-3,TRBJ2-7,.,TGTGCCAGCAGCTTAACTAGTGGCTACGAGCAGTACTTC,CASSLTSGYEQYF
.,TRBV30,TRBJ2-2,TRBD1,TGTGCCTGGGCCGGGACAGGGCCCCACACCGGGGAGCTGTTTTTT,CAWAGTGPHTGELFF
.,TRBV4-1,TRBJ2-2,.,TGCGCCAGCAGCCAAAGATTAGGCAGGGATTTCGCGAACACCGGGGAGCTGTTTTTT,CASSQRLGRDFANTGELFF
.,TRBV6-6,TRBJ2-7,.,TGTGCCAGCAGTTACTCATGGGTAGGGGACGAGCAGTACTTC,CASSYSWVGDEQYF
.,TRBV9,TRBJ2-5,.,TGTGCCAGCAGCGCGACCCTGGGAGGATCCTGGCGGACCCAGTACTTC,CASSATLGGSWRTQYF
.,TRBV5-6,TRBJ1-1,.,TGTGCCAGCAGAGTTCTCCCCACCGGGGACACTGAAGCTTTCTTT,CASRVLPTGDTEAFF
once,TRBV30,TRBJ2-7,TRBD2,TGTGCCTGGATGGTAGCGGGAGACTACGAGCAGTACTTC,CAWMVAGDYEQYF
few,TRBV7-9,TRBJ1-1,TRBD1,TGTGCCAGCAGCTCCGGACAGGGGAAAGACACTGAAGCTTTCTTT,CASSSGQGKDTEAFF
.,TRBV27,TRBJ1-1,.,TGTGCCAGCAGTTTATTCTTCGGGGGATCCACTGAAGCTTTCTTT,CASSLFFGGSTEAFF
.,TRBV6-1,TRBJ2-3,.,TGTGCCAGCAGAGAGGGGGTGTTGACAGATACGCAGTATTTT,CASREGVLTDTQYF
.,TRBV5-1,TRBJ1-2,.,TGCGCCAGCGGGCGGGGAGTAGAGACAACTAACTATGGCTACACCTTC,CASGRGVETTNYGYTF
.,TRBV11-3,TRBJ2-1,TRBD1,TGTGCCAGCAGCTTGGGACAGGGTGCTTCAACCTACAATGAGCAGTTCTTC,CASSLGQGASTYNEQFF
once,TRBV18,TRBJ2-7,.,TGTGCCAGCTCACCACTCGACGGAGCCTACGAGCAGTACTTC,CASSPLDGAYEQYF
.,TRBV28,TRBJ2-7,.,TGTGCCAGTCAGTTTGTAACCTCCTACGAGCAGTACTTC,CASQFVTSYEQYF
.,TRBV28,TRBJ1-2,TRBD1,TGTGCCAGCAGTTTTGGACAGGCCGACCAAGGCTACACCTTC,CASSFGQADQGYTF
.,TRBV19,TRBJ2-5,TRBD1,TGTGCCAGTAGTCAGGGACAGGGGCTAGAGACCCAGTACTTC,CASSQGQGLETQYF
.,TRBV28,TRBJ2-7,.,TGTGCCAGCAGTTTAAGCGCCCCGTACGAGCAGTACTTC,CASSLSAPYEQYF
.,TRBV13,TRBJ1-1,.,TGTGCCAGCCGAGCTCGACCCCAGGGTTCGAACACTGAAGCTTTCTTT,CASRARPQGSNTEAFF
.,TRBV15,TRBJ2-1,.,TGTGCCACCAGCAGACCTTACAATGAGCAGTTCTTC,CATSRPYNEQFF
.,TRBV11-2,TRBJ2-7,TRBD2,TGTGCCAGCATCCCGGGGGGACTCCCCTACGAGCAGTACTTC,CASIPGGLPYEQYF
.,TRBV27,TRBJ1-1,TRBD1,TGTGCCAGCGGGTCGGGACAGGGTTTACTTTTGAACACTGAAGCTTTCTTT,CASGSGQGLLLNTEAFF
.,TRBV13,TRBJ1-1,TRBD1,TGTGCCAGCAGCCTGGGACAGGGTAGGGGAGCTTTCTTT,CASSLGQGRGAFF
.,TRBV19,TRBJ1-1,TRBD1,TGTGCCAGTATCCCTTTTAAAGGGACAGGGATGAACACTGAAGCTTTCTTT,CASIPFKGTGMNTEAFF
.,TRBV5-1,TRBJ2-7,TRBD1,TGCGCCAGCAGCTTGGGACAGGGGGCGACCTACGAGCAGTACTTC,CASSLGQGATYEQYF